Listed below are T cell receptor beta chains from one sample, sequenced in a study of early T cells in non-severe SARS-CoV-2 infection. TCRdb redid the calling of the 5' RACE reads with MiXCR, one entry per CDR3 protein. Here the sample spans some 120,000 distinct CDR3 sequences, more than 13% being singletons. Sequences were obtained from whole blood. Receptors were obtained from an adult who was a healthcare worker with PCR-confirmed SARS-CoV-2 infection or an uninfected control (not recorded which). Both conserved end residues are part of each CDR3. The order of the fields is J gene, D gene, CDR3 length, V gene, clone size, CDR3 DNA, CDR3 protein. D genes are given only for firm matches. Part of the rows lack a size; the others show once, few, many or a class for expanded clones.

TRBJ1-1	.	15	TRBV5-1	.	TGCGCCAGCAGCCAAACTACAGGTCAGAACACTGAAGCTTTCTTT	CASSQTTGQNTEAFF
TRBJ1-1	.	13	TRBV20-1	.	TGCAGTGGCCGTTCCGGAACGAACACTGAAGCTTTCTTT	CSGRSGTNTEAFF
TRBJ1-1	.	13	TRBV7-9	once	TGTGCCAGCAGCTCCGGTGCGGACACTGAAGCTTTCTTT	CASSSGADTEAFF
TRBJ1-4	.	15	TRBV27	.	TGTGCCAGCAGTGCATCACAGGGTACAAATGAAAAACTGTTTTTT	CASSASQGTNEKLFF
TRBJ1-1	TRBD1	14	TRBV12-3/TRBV12-4	.	TGTGCCAGCAGTCTAGGACAGGGGGTTGCTGAAGCTTTCTTT	CASSLGQGVAEAFF
TRBJ2-3	TRBD2	15	TRBV20-1	.	TGCAGTGCTAAGCTTTCAGCGGGGGGGCTAGATACGCAGTATTTT	CSAKLSAGGLDTQYF
TRBJ2-1	.	12	TRBV18	.	TGTGCCAGCTCATCCACCTTCAATGAGCAGTTCTTC	CASSSTFNEQFF
TRBJ2-5	TRBD2	15	TRBV5-1	few	TGCGCCAGCAGCCCCTCCGGACTAGCCAGGGAGACCCAGTACTTC	CASSPSGLARETQYF
TRBJ1-4	TRBD1	16	TRBV25-1	few	TGTGCCAGCAGTGAATCGGGGACAGGCACAAATGAAAAACTGTTTTTT	CASSESGTGTNEKLFF
TRBJ2-1	TRBD1	14	TRBV3-1	many	TGTGCCAGCAGCCAAGAGGGGACAGGGGCTGAGCAGTTCTTC	CASSQEGTGAEQFF
TRBJ1-3	.	14	TRBV7-9	.	TGTGCCAGCAGTTCCGCCGGGACGGAATTCACCATATATTTT	CASSSAGTEFTIYF
TRBJ2-7	.	14	TRBV5-1	few	TGCGCCAGCAGCTCCCCTGGCAGGACCTACGAGCAGTACTTC	CASSSPGRTYEQYF
TRBJ1-1	.	15	TRBV12-3/TRBV12-4	.	TGTGCCAGCAGTTTAGCGCACGGGGGGAAGGGTGAAGCTTTCTTT	CASSLAHGGKGEAFF
TRBJ2-5	TRBD1	14	TRBV7-9	.	TGTGCCAGCAGCTCAACAGGGGGCCAAGAGACCCAGTACTTC	CASSSTGGQETQYF
TRBJ1-5	.	14	TRBV10-3	.	TGTGCCATCAGCGCTTCAGGGGGCAATCAGCCCCAGCATTTT	CAISASGGNQPQHF
TRBJ1-4	.	15	TRBV2	.	TGTGCCGGATCCAGGGAAGGCTCGCCGAAGGGAAAACTGTTTTTT	CAGSREGSPKGKLFF
TRBJ1-1	TRBD1	14	TRBV4-1	.	TGCGCCAGCAGCCGAGAGACAGGGAGCACTGAAGCTTTCTTT	CASSRETGSTEAFF
TRBJ2-7	.	10	TRBV2	.	TGTGCCAGCCGGATCTACGAGCAGTACTTC	CASRIYEQYF
TRBJ1-3	.	15	TRBV20-1	.	TGCAGTGCCTCCGCCGGAGGGGTTACTGGAAACACCATATATTTT	CSASAGGVTGNTIYF
TRBJ2-7	TRBD1	16	TRBV5-6	few	TGTGCCAGCAGCTTACCACCCGGGACAGGGTCTCGCGAGCAGTACTTC	CASSLPPGTGSREQYF
TRBJ1-6	.	16	TRBV12-3/TRBV12-4	few	TGTGCCAGCAGTGCCCAGGCTTCGGCGAGGAATTCACCCCTCCACTTT	CASSAQASARNSPLHF
TRBJ1-1	TRBD1	14	TRBV10-1	few	TGCGCCAGCAGTGTCGGACAGGGTAACGCTGAAGCTTTCTTT	CASSVGQGNAEAFF
TRBJ1-6	.	13	TRBV29-1	few	TGCAGCGCTAAGGACAGTGATAATTCACCCCTCCACTTT	CSAKDSDNSPLHF
TRBJ1-2	.	13	TRBV11-2	.	TGTGCCAGCAGCTCAGGGAGGGTGAATGGCTACACCTTC	CASSSGRVNGYTF
TRBJ1-2	TRBD1	13	TRBV20-1	.	TGCAGTGCTAGCGACAGGACAGGCTATGGCTACACCTTC	CSASDRTGYGYTF
TRBJ1-5	.	15	TRBV7-2	many	TGTGCCAGCAGCTTAGGTGAGGGAAAGCGTCAGCCCCAGCATTTT	CASSLGEGKRQPQHF
TRBJ2-3	.	13	TRBV5-1	.	TGCGCCAGCAGCTGGGACTGGAAAGATACGCAGTATTTT	CASSWDWKDTQYF
TRBJ2-3	.	14	TRBV11-3	many	TGTGCCAGCAGCTTGGGAGGAACACAAGATACGCAGTATTTT	CASSLGGTQDTQYF
TRBJ1-1	TRBD1	14	TRBV3-1	few	TGTGCCAGCAGAACCGGGACAGCGAACACTGAAGCTTTCTTT	CASRTGTANTEAFF